The 29 T cell receptor beta chains presented below share a single source sample, sequenced in a study of identical twins. TCRdb redid the calling of the 5' RACE reads with MiXCR, one entry per CDR3 protein. The repertoire holds about 720,000 distinct CDR3 sequences, with about 18% as singletons. This sample also appeared in a second study, on T cells expressing NK-cell markers.

Sequencing used PBMCs. These receptors originate from a woman aged 18-29 years in good health.

This clonotype was recorded a few times. The rearrangement uses TRBV4-3 and TRBJ2-1; 13 bases are shared with TRBD2. Trimming cost V 1 base and J 9 bases; bases outside gene matches: 6. This CDR3 is built from 16 residues. The germline V gene encodes CDR1 LGHNA and CDR2 YSLEER. The CDR3: CASSQGTSGRIGEQFF. The CDR3 DNA follows: TGCGCCAGCAGCCAAGGGACTAGCGGGAGAATCGGTGAGCAGTTCTTC.

CDR3 protein: CASSSWRDTEAFF. The CDR3 DNA reads as TGTGCCAGCAGCTCCTGGCGGGACACTGAAGCTTTCTTT. The chain links TRBV9 to TRBJ1-1; D not resolved. The CDR3 is 13 amino acids. CDR1 is SGDLS, CDR2 YYNGEE, per germline. V was clipped by 4 bases and J by 3 bases, with 10 bases between them.

The chain has TRBV29-1 and TRBJ2-1; D not resolved. The germline V gene has CDR1 SQVTM and CDR2 ANQGSEA. CDR3 size: 13 residues. V was cut by 5 bases and J by 3 bases, with 11 bases left in between. The CDR3 sequence is CSVFELNYNEQFF. In nucleotides, the CDR3 is TGCAGCGTTTTTGAGTTGAACTACAATGAGCAGTTCTTC.

The gene calls are TRBV12-3 or TRBV12-4 and TRBJ1-5, with D uncertain. Trimming shortened V by 5 bases and J by 7 bases, and 12 bases separated the two germline ends. The CDR3 spans 13 residues. The CDR3 protein is CASSPSDVQPQHF. The CDR3, as DNA: TGTGCCAGCAGTCCCTCGGACGTACAGCCCCAGCATTTT.

The V call is TRBV15, the J call TRBJ1-4; D is ambiguous. The CDR3 runs to 12 residues. The V gene lost 3 bases and the J gene lost 13 bases, with 12 bases spanning the gap. Germline-derived CDR1 and CDR2 are LNHNV and YYDKDF (reference sequence). CDR3 sequence reads: CATSRSDLSLFF. CDR3 DNA: TGTGCCACCAGCAGGAGTGATCTATCACTGTTTTTT.

This clonotype has a handful of counts. The chain links TRBV20-1 to TRBJ2-1; possibly TRBD1 for D (5 bases). Looked up from germline, CDR1 is DFQATT and CDR2 is SNEGSKA (reference sequence). The CDR3 runs 11 residues. V lost 4 bases, J lost 6 bases, and 7 bases lay in between. CDR3: CSAKTGNEQFF. CDR3 coding DNA: TGCAGTGCTAAAACAGGCAATGAGCAGTTCTTC.

The chain is built from TRBV11-2 and TRBJ2-7; 8 bases are a match to TRBD2. The CDR3 runs to 14 residues. The J segment lost 3 bases and the V segment lost 3 bases, leaving 4 bases of the junction unmatched. CDR1 is SGHAT and CDR2 is FQNNGV in the germline V gene. CDR3 nucleotide sequence: TGTGCCAGCAGCTTTCTAGCGGGTCGCTACGAGCAGTACTTC. This sequence encodes CASSFLAGRYEQYF.

This clonotype turned up a few times. The chain recombines TRBV5-1 with TRBJ2-5; a possible D gene is TRBD1 (5 bases). CDR1 and CDR2 (germline): SGHRS, YFSETQ. Deletions cut 2 bases from V and 5 bases from J, with 13 bases between. The CDR3 is made up of 14 amino acids. The CDR3 loop reads CASSFSSGLETQYF. For the CDR3, the DNA is TGCGCCAGCAGCTTCTCCTCAGGGTTGGAGACCCAGTACTTC. The full variable domain, its missing parts supplied by reference TRBV5-1 and TRBJ2-5, is KAGVTQTPRYLIKTRGQQVTLSCSPISGHRSVSWYQQTPGQGLQFLFEYFSETQRNKGNFPGRFSGRQFSNSRSEMNVSTLELGDSALYLCASSFSSGLETQYFGPGTRLLVL.

This clonotype was seen many times. The chain's CDR3 is CASRYGGLAGEGEQFF. For the CDR3, the DNA is TGCGCCAGCAGATACGGCGGACTAGCGGGAGAGGGTGAGCAGTTCTTC. V gene TRBV5-1 combines with J gene TRBJ2-1; 13 bases line up with TRBD2. V was pared by 5 bases and J by 9 bases, with 11 bases of the junction left unmatched. The CDR3 covers 16 residues. CDR1 is SGHRS, CDR2 YFSETQ, per germline.

This clonotype showed up just a few times. CDR3 sequence reads: CASSRSFRAFF. Here the CDR3 DNA reads TGTGCCAGCAGTAGGTCATTTCGGGCTTTCTTT. The gene calls are TRBV12-3 or TRBV12-4 and TRBJ1-1; D not certain. The length of the CDR3 is 11 residues. V lost 5 bases, J lost 11 bases, and 12 bases lay in between.

The sample holds many counts of this clonotype. The V and J genes are TRBV20-1 and TRBJ2-1; D might be TRBD1 (7 bases). This CDR3 region has 14 residues. V was trimmed by 6 bases and J by 6 bases, leaving 18 bases between them. CDR1 and CDR2 (germline): DFQATT, SNEGSKA (reference sequence). The chain's CDR3 is CSAVEGTVINEQFF. As DNA, the CDR3 is TGCAGTGCCGTGGAGGGGACAGTGATCAATGAGCAGTTCTTC.

This clonotype was seen only a few times. The chain carries TRBV12-3 or TRBV12-4 and TRBJ2-6; tentatively, D is TRBD1 (5 bases). V dropped 6 bases and J dropped 1 base, with 10 bases sitting between them. This CDR3 is built from 15 residues. The CDR3 region is CASSYHRSGANVLTF. The CDR3 region has the DNA TGTGCCAGCAGCTATCACAGGTCTGGGGCCAACGTCCTGACTTTC.

This chain connects TRBV20-1 to TRBJ2-1, with 9 bases fitting TRBD2. Unmatched junction bases numbered 13, after V lost 1 base and J lost 6 bases. The CDR3 loop spans 17 amino acids. CDR1 is DFQATT and CDR2 is SNEGSKA in the germline V gene (reference sequence). For the CDR3, the DNA is TGCAGTGCTAGAGTCATCAGGGCTCGCGGGAGGGGCAATGAGCAGTTCTTC. This encodes CSARVIRARGRGNEQFF.

This clonotype was counted a few times. The V call is TRBV20-1, the J call TRBJ2-7, with D unresolved. The germline V gene has CDR1 DFQATT and CDR2 SNEGSKA (reference sequence). V gave up 6 bases and J gave up 1 base, with 13 bases separating them. This CDR3 contains 13 residues. The CDR3 sequence is CSAPARGSYEQYF. Here the CDR3 DNA reads TGCAGTGCCCCCGCAAGAGGTTCCTACGAGCAGTACTTC.

A remark on this clonotype: A junction boundary mismatches the germline segment, possibly from a read error. This CDR3 is CASSVGRVYERYF. The CDR3 DNA reads TGTGCCAGCAGTGTGGGGAGGGTCTACGAGCGGTACTTC. The rearrangement uses TRBV2 and TRBJ2-7; TRBD2 matches 7 bases. Germline-derived CDR1 and CDR2 are SNHLY and FYNNEI. The CDR3 runs 13 residues.

As concerns this clonotype: Since no conserved phenylalanine or tryptophan closes the CDR3, a read error is the likely cause. The chain has TRBV20-1 and TRBJ2-5, with 8 nucleotides matching TRBD2. CDR3 length equals 14 residues. V was pared by 0 bases and J by 10 bases, with 10 bases of the junction left unmatched. Germline assignment: CDR1 DFQATT and CDR2 SNEGSKA (reference sequence). CDR3 nucleotide sequence: TGCAGTGCTAGAGATTCGTACGGGAGGGGAAACCAGTACATC. Its protein product is CSARDSYGRGNQYI.

The J gene is TRBJ2-7, the V gene TRBV6-5; 7 positions match TRBD2. There are 12 residues in the CDR3. J lost 2 bases, V lost 9 bases, and 4 bases had no gene match. Per the germline V gene, CDR1 is MNHEY and CDR2 is SVGAGI. CDR3 nucleotide sequence: TGTGCCAGTAAACGGGGGGCCTACGAGCAGTACTTC. It encodes CASKRGAYEQYF.

This rearrangement joins TRBV4-1 to TRBJ2-7; D might be TRBD1 or TRBD2, each matching 5 bases. Germline V lookup: CDR1 MGHRA, CDR2 YSYEKL. This CDR3 spans 15 amino acids. V dropped 1 base and J dropped 6 bases, with 16 bases sitting between them. CDR3 nucleotide sequence: TGCGCCAGCAGCCAAGGTGGACCAGGTGGGACCGAGCAGTACTTC. Its protein is CASSQGGPGGTEQYF.

This clonotype was seen only a few times. This CDR3 reads CSARTSGYYEQFF. CDR3 DNA sequence: TGCAGTGCCCGGACTAGCGGTTATTATGAGCAGTTCTTC. The chain recombines TRBV20-1 with TRBJ2-1, with 10 bases aligning to TRBD2. The CDR3 is 13 residues long. Trimming cost V 6 bases and J 8 bases; bases outside gene matches: 7. Germline CDR1 reads DFQATT; CDR2 reads SNEGSKA (reference sequence).

The J gene is TRBJ2-3, the V gene TRBV12-5; D is tentatively TRBD1 or TRBD2 (7 bases each). This CDR3 contains 14 residues. V was cut by 9 bases and J by 0 bases, with 13 bases left in between. The V gene's germline CDR1 is LGHNT and CDR2 FRNRAP. CDR3 sequence reads: CASSGTESTDTQYF. The CDR3 DNA is TGTGCTAGCAGCGGGACAGAAAGCACAGATACGCAGTATTTT.

The chain joins TRBV6-1 to TRBJ2-7; 12 positions match TRBD2. Germline V lookup: CDR1 MNHNS, CDR2 SASEGT. The CDR3 covers 16 residues. V lost 11 bases, J lost 3 bases, and 14 bases stayed unmatched. In nucleotides, the CDR3 is TGTGCCTCGCTAGGGGCTAGCGGGAGGGGGTTCTACGAGCAGTACTTC. This translates into CASLGASGRGFYEQYF.

The rearrangement uses TRBV6-1 and TRBJ1-1; tentative D call: TRBD1 (5 bases). Germline V lookup: CDR1 MNHNS, CDR2 SASEGT. The V end lost 2 bases, the J end lost 4 bases, and 17 bases lay between the germline ends. The CDR3 sequence is 16 residues long. CDR3 amino acids: CASSERGAQRITEAFF. CDR3 DNA: TGTGCCAGCAGTGAACGCGGGGCACAGCGGATCACTGAAGCTTTCTTT.

The chain couples TRBV27 to TRBJ1-2; 10 bases map to TRBD1. The CDR3 runs to 14 residues. The J segment lost 10 bases and the V segment lost 2 bases, leaving 7 bases of the junction unmatched. Germline V gene sequence: CDR1 MNHEY, CDR2 SMNVEV (reference sequence). The CDR3, as DNA: TGTGCCAGCAGTTTAAGGACAGGGGGACTCGACTACACCTTC. Translating it yields CASSLRTGGLDYTF.

V is TRBV7-7 and J is TRBJ2-7, with D unresolved. Germline lookup yields CDR1 SSHAT and CDR2 FNYEAQ (reference sequence). This CDR3 has 13 residues. Trimming stripped 4 bases from V and 7 bases from J, with 14 bases between. CDR3 in DNA: TGTGCCAGCAGCTCTGGACCTATAGGGGAGCAGTACTTC. This encodes CASSSGPIGEQYF.

This clonotype was picked up many times. This chain links TRBV12-3 or TRBV12-4 with TRBJ1-1; possible D gene TRBD1, 6 bases. The V and J ends lost 2 bases and 3 bases respectively, with 7 bases between them. This CDR3 is 13 amino acids long. CDR3 residues: CASSLQGYTEAFF. CDR3 nucleotide sequence: TGTGCCAGCAGTTTACAGGGGTACACTGAAGCTTTCTTT.

The V gene is TRBV11-2, the J gene TRBJ2-7; D not certain. CDR1 SGHAT and CDR2 FQNNGV come from the germline V gene. Deletions cut 0 bases from V and 2 bases from J, with 11 bases between. The CDR3 extends over 15 amino acids. The CDR3 spells CASSLDQQLPYEQYF. DNA of the CDR3: TGTGCCAGCAGCTTAGATCAACAGTTACCCTACGAGCAGTACTTC.

The V and J genes are TRBV6-5 and TRBJ1-2, with D hard to call. The germline V and J ends were trimmed by 0 bases and 6 bases, with 8 bases remaining between them. This CDR3 region has 13 residues. The germline CDR1 and CDR2 sequences are MNHEY and SVGAGI. DNA of the CDR3: TGTGCCAGCAGTTACTCGAGGTCGGATGGCTACACCTTC. Its protein product is CASSYSRSDGYTF.

This clonotype has only a few counts. The CDR3 bases are TGCAGTGCGTCGGGGGAAAAGGGCTACACCTTC. As protein: CSASGEKGYTF. V usage is TRBV20-1 and J usage is TRBJ1-2, with D perhaps matching TRBD1 (5 bases). The CDR3 has 11 residues. Germline CDR1 DFQATT, CDR2 SNEGSKA (reference sequence). Trimming removed 6 bases at V and 8 bases at J, with 13 bases between.

Only a few counts were recorded for this clonotype. V gene TRBV20-1 combines with J gene TRBJ2-7, with a possible D match to TRBD1 (6 bases). CDR1 is DFQATT, CDR2 SNEGSKA, per germline (reference sequence). Trimming shortened V by 6 bases and J by 0 bases, and 18 bases separated the two germline ends. This CDR3 contains 15 residues. The CDR3 DNA reads as TGCAGTGCGAGGGACACCACAAGGAGCTCCTACGAGCAGTACTTC. Translation: CSARDTTRSSYEQYF.